Included here is one T cell receptor beta chain sequence, with context. Its antigen is unidentified. With survey level as its setting, the immunoSEQ assay was v3.0. Sequencing was performed with immunoSEQ multiplex PCR; in TCRdb, only in-frame clones are kept and a portion is missing. The data hold tens of thousands of clones, with more than 60% observed a single time. This entry belongs to a study of long-term antiretroviral therapy in people with HIV. The germline V gene has CDR1 MNHNY and CDR2 SVGAGI (reference sequence). The CDR3 runs 13 residues. V lost 4 bases, J lost 11 bases, and 10 bases stayed unmatched. Participants living with HIV all received treatment in the United States. Ahead of DNA extraction, samples held about 0.95-11 million cryopreserved PBMC each. Study-level points and caveats: Clones with expansion before ART led the repertoire at all time points.

The sample consisted of unsorted PBMCs, taken 3.1 years after starting antiretroviral therapy. The source of this sequence is a woman in her forties or fifties with HIV. V gene TRBV6-6 combines with J gene TRBJ1-1; 7 nucleotides agree with TRBD1. DNA of the CDR3: TGTGCCAGCAGTTCACAGGGGTCGGGGAATGCTTTCTTT. This gives the protein CASSSQGSGNAFF.